Below, 2 T cell receptor beta chains from the same sample are listed, as sequenced in a study of T-cell memory formation after mild COVID-19. A single record per CDR3 protein comes from TCRdb applying MiXCR to the 5' RACE reads. The table has 430,000 or so distinct CDR3 sequences, 20% to 25% seen once. Sequencing was done on a sample of PBMCs or a T cell subset sorted from them (not recorded which). The receptors shown here come from an adult woman who had mild COVID-19 (a few samples of this study predate the infection). Cell type and time point are not known.

This clonotype was observed at least ten times. The rearrangement joins TRBV5-1 to TRBJ2-1; TRBD1 matches at 7 bases. V lost 0 bases and J lost 8; bases outside the gene matches: 8. Germline CDR1 SGHRS, CDR2 YFSETQ. The CDR3 covers 15 residues. The CDR3 loop reads CASSLEGGVWDEQFF. CDR3 bases: TGCGCCAGCAGCTTGGAAGGGGGCGTTTGGGATGAGCAGTTCTTC.

This clonotype was recorded a few times. The V gene is TRBV6-1, the J gene TRBJ2-5; 10 bases are shared with TRBD2. CDR3 length: 19 amino acids. V shed 4 bases and J 5 bases; nucleotides not matched to a gene: 19. Germline CDR1 and CDR2: MNHNS and SASEGT. DNA of the CDR3: TGTGCCAGCAGTGGATTGTCGCTAGCGGGAGAGGGAGCTCGGGAGACCCAGTACTTC. The encoded protein is CASSGLSLAGEGARETQYF.